This T cell receptor (beta chain) was profiled in a study of blood T cell repertoires in COVID-19. Study details: Both acute and convalescent COVID-19 samples were obtained from the United States, Italy and Spain. The analysed material was cDNA or gDNA that came from T cells, B-cell-depleted T cells, or PBMCs.

CDR1 is SGHAT and CDR2 is FQDESV in the germline V gene (reference sequence). V was shortened by 1 base and J by 0 bases, with 8 bases between the two germline ends. The CDR3 covers 15 residues. In the original processing: Amplification of reference gene primers was used by the study to estimate nucleated cell counts. Libraries were prepared by immunoSEQ multiplex PCR; TCRdb keeps only in-frame clonotypes and omits some of them. From that table come the V and J calls and clone size; the DNA was used to work out D and trimming. The sample includes around 57,000 clones, around four fifths of them seen just once.

V and J are TRBV11-1 and TRBJ2-3; D possibly corresponds to TRBD1 (5 bases). The TCR sequence derives from a woman in her 70s with acute or convalescent COVID-19. Source material: peripheral blood. Here the CDR3 DNA reads TGTGCCAGCAGCTTAGTACCAGGGAGCACAGATACGCAGTATTTT. The encoded protein is CASSLVPGSTDTQYF.